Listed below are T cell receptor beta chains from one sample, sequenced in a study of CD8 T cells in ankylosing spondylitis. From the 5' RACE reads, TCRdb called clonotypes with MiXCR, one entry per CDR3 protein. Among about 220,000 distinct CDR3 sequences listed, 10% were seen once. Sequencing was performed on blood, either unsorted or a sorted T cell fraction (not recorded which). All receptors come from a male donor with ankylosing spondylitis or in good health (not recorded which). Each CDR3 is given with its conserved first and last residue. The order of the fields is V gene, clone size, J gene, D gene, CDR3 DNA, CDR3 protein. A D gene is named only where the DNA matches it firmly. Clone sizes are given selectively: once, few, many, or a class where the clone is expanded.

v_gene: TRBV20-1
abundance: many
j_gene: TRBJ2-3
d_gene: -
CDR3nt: TGCAGTGCTAGAGGCACCTTCCGCACAGATACGCAGTATTTT
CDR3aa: CSARGTFRTDTQYF

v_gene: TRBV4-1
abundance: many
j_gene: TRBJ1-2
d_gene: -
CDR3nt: TGCGCCAGCAGCCAAGATCACCCAGGGCCCTATGGCTACACCTTC
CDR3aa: CASSQDHPGPYGYTF

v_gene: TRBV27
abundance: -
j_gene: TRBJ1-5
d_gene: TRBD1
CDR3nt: TGTGCCAGCAGTGTACAGGGGGCGGGGAGTCAGCCCCAGCATTTT
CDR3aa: CASSVQGAGSQPQHF

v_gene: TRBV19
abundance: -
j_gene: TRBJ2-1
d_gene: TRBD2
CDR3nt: TGTGCCAGTAGTTCTACGAAGCGGGGGGGGAATGAGCAGTTCTTC
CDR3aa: CASSSTKRGGNEQFF

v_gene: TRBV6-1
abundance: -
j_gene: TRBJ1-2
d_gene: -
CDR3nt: TGTGCCAGCATTGATCGGGGTCTGAGGGATGGCGACACCTTC
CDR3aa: CASIDRGLRDGDTF

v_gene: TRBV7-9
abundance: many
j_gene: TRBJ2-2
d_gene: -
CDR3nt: TGTGCCAGCAGCTTACCACCGAACACCGGGGAGCTGTTTTTT
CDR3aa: CASSLPPNTGELFF

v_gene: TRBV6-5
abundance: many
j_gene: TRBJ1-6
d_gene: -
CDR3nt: TGTGCCAGCAGTTATTACAAGAGCTCCTATAATTCACCCCTCCACTTT
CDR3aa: CASSYYKSSYNSPLHF

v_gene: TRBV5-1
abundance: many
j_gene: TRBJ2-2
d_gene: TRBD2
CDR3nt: TGCGCCAGCAGCTTGGGACTAGCGGGCGCGAACACCGGGGAGCTGTTTTTT
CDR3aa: CASSLGLAGANTGELFF

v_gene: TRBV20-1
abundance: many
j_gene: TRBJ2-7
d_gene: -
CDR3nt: TGCAGTGCTAGAGACCCCGGGACACAACCCTACGAGCAGTACTTC
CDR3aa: CSARDPGTQPYEQYF

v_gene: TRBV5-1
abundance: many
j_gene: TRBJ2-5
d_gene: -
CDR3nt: TGCGCCAGCAGCTTGGAAGGGGGGGGCCGGCGGGAGACCCAGTACTTC
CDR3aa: CASSLEGGGRRETQYF

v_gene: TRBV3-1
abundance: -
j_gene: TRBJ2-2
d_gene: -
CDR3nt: TGTGCCAGCAGCCCGTTAAGGGGGAACACCGGGGAGCTGTTTTTT
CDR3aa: CASSPLRGNTGELFF

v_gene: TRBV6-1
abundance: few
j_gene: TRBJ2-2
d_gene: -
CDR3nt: TGTGCCAGCACCGTATCAGGGAGTAACGGGGAGCTGTTTTTT
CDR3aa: CASTVSGSNGELFF

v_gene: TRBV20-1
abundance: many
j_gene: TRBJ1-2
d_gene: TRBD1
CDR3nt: TGCAGTGCCCTAGAGACAGGGAGGATCTATGGCTACACCTTC
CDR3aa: CSALETGRIYGYTF

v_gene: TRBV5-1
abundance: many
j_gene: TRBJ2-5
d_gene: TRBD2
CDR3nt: TGCGCCAGCAGCTTGGCTAGCGGGGAGGAGACCCAGTACTTC
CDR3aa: CASSLASGEETQYF

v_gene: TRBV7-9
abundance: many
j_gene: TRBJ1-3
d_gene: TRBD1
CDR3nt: TGTGCCAGCAGTCGCAGACAGGGATTCATGGGGAACACCATATATTTT
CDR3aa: CASSRRQGFMGNTIYF

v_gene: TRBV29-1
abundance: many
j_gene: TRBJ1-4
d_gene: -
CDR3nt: TGCAGCGTTTCGACCGCGAGATCTAATGAAAAACTGTTTTTT
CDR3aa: CSVSTARSNEKLFF

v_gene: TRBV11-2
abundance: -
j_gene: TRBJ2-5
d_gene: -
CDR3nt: TGTGCCAGCAGCTCAGGGAGTGGGGCCCAGTACTTC
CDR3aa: CASSSGSGAQYF

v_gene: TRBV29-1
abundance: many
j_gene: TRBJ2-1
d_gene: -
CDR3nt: TGCAGCGCCCAGTACAGGGCGGTGGATGAGCAGTTCTTC
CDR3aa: CSAQYRAVDEQFF

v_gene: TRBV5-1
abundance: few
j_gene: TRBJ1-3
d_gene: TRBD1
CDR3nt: TGCGCCAGCAGCCCGGACAGGGCCCTGCCGGGTGGAAACACCATATATTTT
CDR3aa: CASSPDRALPGGNTIYF

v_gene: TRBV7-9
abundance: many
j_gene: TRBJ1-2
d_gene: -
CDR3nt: TGTGCCAGCAGCCCCAGTTCTAACTATGGCTACACCTTC
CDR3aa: CASSPSSNYGYTF

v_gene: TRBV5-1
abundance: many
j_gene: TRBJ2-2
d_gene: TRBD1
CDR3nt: TGCGCCAGCAGCCGAGGGACAGCCTGGGGCACCGGGGAGCTGTTTTTT
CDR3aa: CASSRGTAWGTGELFF

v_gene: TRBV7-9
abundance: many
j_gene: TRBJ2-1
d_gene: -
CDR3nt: TGTGCCAGCAGCTCGGTCGAAACCTACAATGAGCAGTTCTTC
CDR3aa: CASSSVETYNEQFF

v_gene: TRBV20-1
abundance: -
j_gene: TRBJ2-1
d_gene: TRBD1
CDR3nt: TGCAGTGAAAGACAGGGGGGGAGGGATGAGCAGTTCTTC
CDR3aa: CSERQGGRDEQFF

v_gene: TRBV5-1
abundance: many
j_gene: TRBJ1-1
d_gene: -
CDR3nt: TGCGCCAGCAGCGCCTTCGAAGGGGCGAACACTGAAGCTTTCTTT
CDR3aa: CASSAFEGANTEAFF

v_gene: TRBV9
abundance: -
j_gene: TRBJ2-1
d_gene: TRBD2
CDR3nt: TGTGCCAGCAGCGTAGCGGCGGGAGACAATGAGCAGTTCTTC
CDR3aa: CASSVAAGDNEQFF

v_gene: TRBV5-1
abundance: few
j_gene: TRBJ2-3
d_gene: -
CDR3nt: TGCGCCAGCAGCGACCCAAGAAGCCCGAATACGCAGTATTTT
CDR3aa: CASSDPRSPNTQYF

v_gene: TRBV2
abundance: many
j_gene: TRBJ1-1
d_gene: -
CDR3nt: TGTGCCAGCACTCAAAGGGGTGAGAACACTGAAGCTTTCTTT
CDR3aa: CASTQRGENTEAFF

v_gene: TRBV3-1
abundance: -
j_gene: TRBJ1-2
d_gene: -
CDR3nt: TGTGCCAGCAGACCCTTAGACAAGGGCGAATATGGCTACACCTTC
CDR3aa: CASRPLDKGEYGYTF

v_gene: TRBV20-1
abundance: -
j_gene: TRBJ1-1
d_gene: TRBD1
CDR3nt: TGCTGTGCTAGAAGTTCGAGTGGACAGGGGTCTAACACTGAAGCGTTCTTT
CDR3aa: CCARSSSGQGSNTEAFF

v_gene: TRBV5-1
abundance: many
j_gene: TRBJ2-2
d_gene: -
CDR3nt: TGCGCCAGCAGCTTGTACGGGGCCACCGGGGAGCTGTTTTTT
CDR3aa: CASSLYGATGELFF

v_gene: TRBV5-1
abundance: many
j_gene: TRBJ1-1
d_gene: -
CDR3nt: TGCGCCAGCAGCTCGGCCCCTAACACTGAAGCTTTCTTT
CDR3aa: CASSSAPNTEAFF

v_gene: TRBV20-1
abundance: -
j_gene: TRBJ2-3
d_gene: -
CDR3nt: TGCAGCGCCCCACACACCCAAGTTCCAGATACGCAGTATTTT
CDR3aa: CSAPHTQVPDTQYF

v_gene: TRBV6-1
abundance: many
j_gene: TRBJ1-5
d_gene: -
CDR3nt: TGTGCCAGCAACCTGGGGTATGCCAATCAGCCCCAGCATTTT
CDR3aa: CASNLGYANQPQHF

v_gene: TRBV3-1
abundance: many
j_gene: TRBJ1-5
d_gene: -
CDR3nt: TGTGCCAGCAGCCAGAGCGGGAGCAATCAGCCCCAGCATTTT
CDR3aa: CASSQSGSNQPQHF

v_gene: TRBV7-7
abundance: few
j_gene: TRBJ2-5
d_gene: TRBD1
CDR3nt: TGTGCTAGCAGCCCAAGCCCAGGGGGCCAACGGGAGACCCAGTACTTC
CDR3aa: CASSPSPGGQRETQYF

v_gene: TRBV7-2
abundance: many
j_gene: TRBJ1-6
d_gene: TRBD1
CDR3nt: TGTGCCAGCAGCTCCGACAGGGATCGGTCACCCCTCCACTTT
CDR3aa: CASSSDRDRSPLHF

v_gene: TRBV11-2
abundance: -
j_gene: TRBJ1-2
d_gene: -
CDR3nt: TGTGCCAGCAGCTTAACAGACTATGGCTTCACCTTC
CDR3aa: CASSLTDYGFTF

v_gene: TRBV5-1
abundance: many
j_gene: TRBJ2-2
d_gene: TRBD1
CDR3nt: TGCGCCAGCAGCCCCAGACCGACAGGGGGAGAAACCGGGGAGCTGTTTTTT
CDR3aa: CASSPRPTGGETGELFF

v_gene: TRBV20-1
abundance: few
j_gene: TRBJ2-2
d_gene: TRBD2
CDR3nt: TGCAGTGCTAGCGGGGGGACCGGGGAGCTGTTTTTT
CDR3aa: CSASGGTGELFF

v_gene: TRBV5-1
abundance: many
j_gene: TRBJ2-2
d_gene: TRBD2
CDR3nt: TGCGCCAGCAGCCGCCTAGCGGACACCGGGGAGCTGTTTTTT
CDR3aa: CASSRLADTGELFF

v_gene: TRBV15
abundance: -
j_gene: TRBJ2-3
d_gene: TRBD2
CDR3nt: TGTGCCACCAGCAGAGATACGAGACTAGCGGGGGGGAGGCTCGGCACAGATACGCAGTATTTT
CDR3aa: CATSRDTRLAGGRLGTDTQYF

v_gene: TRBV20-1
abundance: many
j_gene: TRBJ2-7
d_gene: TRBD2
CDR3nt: TGCAGTGCTAGAGCTAGCGGGGGGAGTGAAGAGCAGTACTTC
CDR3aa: CSARASGGSEEQYF

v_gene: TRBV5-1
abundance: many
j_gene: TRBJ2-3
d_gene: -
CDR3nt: TGCGCCACCCGGGCGTTTATGGCTATTGGGACAGATACGCAGTATTTT
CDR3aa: CATRAFMAIGTDTQYF

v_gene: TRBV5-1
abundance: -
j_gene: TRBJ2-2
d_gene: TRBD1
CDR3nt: TGCGCCAGCAGCCTCCTGGCCGGGACAGGGGTCACCGGGGAGCTGTTTTTT
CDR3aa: CASSLLAGTGVTGELFF

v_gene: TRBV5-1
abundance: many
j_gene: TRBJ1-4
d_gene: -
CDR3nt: TGCGCCAGCAGCTTGGATCTAGGGTCGGCCTCTAATGAAAAACTGTTTTTT
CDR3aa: CASSLDLGSASNEKLFF

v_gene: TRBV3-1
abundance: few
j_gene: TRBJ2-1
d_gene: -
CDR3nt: TGTGCCAGCAGCCAAGATGGGGGGACACGACCTACCCACCTCAATGAGCAGTTCTTC
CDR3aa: CASSQDGGTRPTHLNEQFF

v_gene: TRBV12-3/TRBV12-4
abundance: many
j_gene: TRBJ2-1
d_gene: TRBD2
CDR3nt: TGTGCCAGCAGTTTAATGGGTAGCGGGGCCACGTTCTTC
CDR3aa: CASSLMGSGATFF

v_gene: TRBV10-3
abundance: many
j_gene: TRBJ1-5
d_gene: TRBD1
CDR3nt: TGTGCCATGGGACAGGCTAGCAATCAGCCCCAGCATTTT
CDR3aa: CAMGQASNQPQHF

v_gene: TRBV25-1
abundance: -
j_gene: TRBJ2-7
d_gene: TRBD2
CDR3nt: TGTGCCAGCAGTGAAGGTAGCGGGGTCCCCTACGAGCAGTACTTC
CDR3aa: CASSEGSGVPYEQYF

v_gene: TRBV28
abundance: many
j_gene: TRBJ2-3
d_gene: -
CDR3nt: TGTGCCAGCAGTTTATTGTTCGGGACGGAAACAGATACGCAGTATTTT
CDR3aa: CASSLLFGTETDTQYF

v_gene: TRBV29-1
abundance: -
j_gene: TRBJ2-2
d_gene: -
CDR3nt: TGCAGCGTTGACGACAGTCAATACACCGGGGAGCTGTTTTTT
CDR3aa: CSVDDSQYTGELFF

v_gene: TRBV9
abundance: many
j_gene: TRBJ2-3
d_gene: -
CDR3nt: TGTGCCTCCCAGTGGGGGAGCACAGATACGCAGTATTTT
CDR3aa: CASQWGSTDTQYF

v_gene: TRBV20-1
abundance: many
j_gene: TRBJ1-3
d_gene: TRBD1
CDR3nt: TGCAGTGCTAGAGACGTGACAGGGGACGGCTCTGGAAACACCATATATTTT
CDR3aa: CSARDVTGDGSGNTIYF